This T cell receptor beta chain came from a study of blood T cell repertoires in COVID-19. Study information: Sample material is recorded as cDNA or gDNA derived from T cells, B-cell-depleted T cells, or PBMCs.

Germline CDR1 SGHAT, CDR2 FQNNGV. Losses at the gene ends were 0 bases for V and 4 bases for J; bases not matched to a gene: 3. This CDR3 comprises 15 residues. Clones were sequenced by immunoSEQ multiplex PCR, and TCRdb holds only the in-frame ones, with some missing. Among 150,000 to 200,000 clones listed, 80% to 95% were seen once. This receptor was identified in a man between 45 and 60 years old with acute or convalescent COVID-19. V is TRBV11-2 and J is TRBJ2-1, with 7 bases matching TRBD1. The sample consisted of peripheral blood. The CDR3 DNA sequence: TGTGCCAGCAGCTTAGACAGGGGGTGGTACAATGAGCAGTTCTTC. Translating it yields CASSLDRGWYNEQFF.